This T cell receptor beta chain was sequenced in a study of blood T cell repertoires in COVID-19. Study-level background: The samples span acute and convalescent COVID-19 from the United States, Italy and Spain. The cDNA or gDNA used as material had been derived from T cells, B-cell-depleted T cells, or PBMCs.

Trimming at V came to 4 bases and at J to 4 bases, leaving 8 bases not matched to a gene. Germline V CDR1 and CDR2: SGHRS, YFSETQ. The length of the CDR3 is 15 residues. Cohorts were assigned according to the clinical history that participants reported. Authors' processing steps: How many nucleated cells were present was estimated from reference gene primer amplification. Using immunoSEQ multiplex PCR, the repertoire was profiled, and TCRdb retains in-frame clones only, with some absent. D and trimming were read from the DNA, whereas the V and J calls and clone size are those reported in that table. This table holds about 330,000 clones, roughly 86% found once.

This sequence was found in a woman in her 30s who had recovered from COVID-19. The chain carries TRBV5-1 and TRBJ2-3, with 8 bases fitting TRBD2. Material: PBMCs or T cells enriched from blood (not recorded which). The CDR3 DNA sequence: TGCGCCAGCAGCCCATCCGGGACTAGGGCAGATACGCAGTATTTT. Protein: CASSPSGTRADTQYF.